The 12 T cell receptor beta chains given below trace back to one sample, sequenced in a study of identical twins. TCRdb recomputed calls from the 5' RACE reads with MiXCR, one row per CDR3 protein. The repertoire includes 200,000 to 300,000 distinct CDR3 sequences, about 10% of them detected once, and about 9.1% sits in the top ten. What was sequenced was memory T cells sorted from blood. These TCRs come from a man aged 45-65 years in good health.

With regard to this clonotype: It may be a read error: a sequence one base away is much more abundant. This chain connects TRBV7-2 to TRBJ2-1, with D unclear. The germline CDR1 and CDR2 sequences are SGHTA and FQGNSA. This CDR3 spans 12 amino acids. With 0 bases removed from V and 9 bases from J, the gap between germline ends came to 6 bases. The DNA of the CDR3 is TGTGCCAGCAGCTTAGCAGGGCGTGAGCAGTTCTTC. Translation: CASSLAGREQFF.

The CDR3 DNA reads as TGTGCCAGCAGTTTCGTTCGCTACGAGCAGTACTTC. Translation gives CASSFVRYEQYF. The chain recombines TRBV12-3 or TRBV12-4 with TRBJ2-7; D unresolved. This CDR3 region has 12 residues. The V end was cut by 3 bases, the J end by 3 bases, with 6 bases between.

This clonotype was observed many times. V and J are TRBV6-2 or TRBV6-3 and TRBJ2-7, with 7 bases lining up with TRBD1. Looked up from germline, CDR1 is MNHEY and CDR2 is SVGEGT. CDR3 length: 15 amino acids. The ends lost 5 bases at V and 2 bases at J; junction bases unmatched: 9. The CDR3 DNA follows: TGTGCCAGCAGTCCCCTCCTGACAGGGACCTACGAGCAGTACTTC. It specifies CASSPLLTGTYEQYF.

This clonotype was counted between two and nine times. The chain joins TRBV7-8 to TRBJ1-1; no reliable D call. Trimming took 1 base from V and 1 from J, leaving 7 bases between them. The CDR3 has 14 residues. Germline V gene lookup returns CDR1 SGHVS and CDR2 FQNEAQ. The CDR3 is CASSLGARNTEAFF. CDR3 nucleotides: TGTGCCAGCAGCTTAGGGGCTCGGAACACTGAAGCTTTCTTT.

This clonotype came up a few times. This chain uses TRBV27 with TRBJ1-2; no reliable D call. Germline CDR1 and CDR2: MNHEY and SMNVEV (reference sequence). V lost 6 bases and J 6 bases, leaving 14 bases between the germline ends. The CDR3 runs to 13 residues. The CDR3 reads CASSPMGYDGYTF. The CDR3 nucleotides read TGTGCCAGCAGCCCCATGGGGTATGATGGCTACACCTTC.

The sample holds a few counts of this clonotype. The chain couples TRBV4-3 to TRBJ1-4; D remains unclear. Germline V gene lookup returns CDR1 LGHNA and CDR2 YSLEER. The CDR3 runs 12 residues. The V gene lost 1 base and the J gene lost 10 bases, with 7 bases spanning the gap. The CDR3 DNA reads TGCGCCAGCAGCCAAGCTGGAGGAAAACTGTTTTTT. Protein product: CASSQAGGKLFF.

This clonotype has ten or more counts. The V gene is TRBV3-1, the J gene TRBJ2-1; 9 positions match TRBD2. In germline, CDR1 is LGHDT, CDR2 YNNKEL (reference sequence). V shed 3 bases and J 4 bases; nucleotides not matched to a gene: 4. CDR3 size: 15 residues. The CDR3 region is CASSHSGGGYNEQFF. For the CDR3, the DNA is TGTGCCAGCAGCCATAGCGGGGGAGGGTACAATGAGCAGTTCTTC.

The V call is TRBV28, the J call TRBJ1-1; D gene unclear. The CDR3 sequence is 13 residues long. Germline CDR1 and CDR2: MDHEN and SYDVKM. V shed 7 bases and J shed 2 bases, with 11 bases lying between them. CDR3 coding DNA: TGTGCCAGCATCGGAGGATTTAACACTGAAGCTTTCTTT. Its protein is CASIGGFNTEAFF.

This clonotype has ten or more counts. V is TRBV4-3 and J is TRBJ2-7, with a possible D match to TRBD2 (5 bases). This CDR3 spans 15 amino acids. Trimming removed 0 bases from V and 3 bases from J, with 12 bases in between. The germline CDR1 and CDR2 sequences are LGHNA and YSLEER. Written as DNA, the CDR3 is TGCGCCAGCAGCCAAGATTTAGGACTTCTCTACGAGCAGTACTTC. Its protein is CASSQDLGLLYEQYF.

Concerning this clonotype: One end of the junction does not line up with germline, which may come from a read error. This chain connects TRBV3-1 to TRBJ1-1; D is possibly TRBD1 (6 bases). This CDR3 has 13 residues. CDR1 is LGHDT, CDR2 YNNKEL, per germline (reference sequence). CDR3 protein: CASSQGGGSQSYF. CDR3 coding DNA: TGTGCCAGCAGCCAAGGAGGGGGGTCACAATCGTACTTT.

This clonotype has a count of ten or more. The chain couples TRBV12-3 or TRBV12-4 to TRBJ2-5, with a tentative D call TRBD1 (6 bases). This CDR3 is built from 18 residues. Trimming took 0 bases from V and 2 from J, leaving 19 bases between them. The CDR3 loop is CASSLANGLGGRQETQYF. CDR3 DNA sequence: TGTGCCAGCAGTTTAGCGAATGGTCTAGGGGGAAGGCAAGAGACCCAGTACTTC.

The J gene is TRBJ1-1, the V gene TRBV4-1; D gene ambiguous. The CDR3 totals 15 residues. The V and J ends lost 10 bases and 0 bases respectively, with 18 bases between them. Germline CDR1 reads MGHRA; CDR2 reads YSYEKL. The CDR3 here is CATQEGMSLNTEAFF. The CDR3 DNA reads as TGCGCCACCCAGGAGGGAATGAGTCTGAACACTGAAGCTTTCTTT.